The 29 T cell receptor beta chains in this list originate from one sample, sequenced in a study of T cell responses to AZD1222 COVID-19 vaccine. The protocol was immunoSEQ multiplex PCR, while the TCRdb copy is restricted to in-frame clones and leaves out a portion. Among about 93,000 clones listed, roughly nine tenths were seen once. Material: peripheral blood, obtained 28 days after the second AZD1222 dose. The source is an adult who received the AZD1222 COVID-19 vaccine.

The CDR3, as DNA: TGTGCCAGCGACCGGGGACAGGGGGCCTCTGGAAACACCATATATTTT. Translating it yields CASDRGQGASGNTIYF. This chain joins TRBV11-2 and TRBJ1-3; TRBD1 agrees at 12 bases. The CDR3 is made up of 16 amino acids. Germline CDR1 reads SGHAT; CDR2 reads FQNNGV. V lost 8 bases, J lost 0 bases, and 5 bases stayed unmatched.

This chain joins TRBV3-1 (or the pseudogene TRBV3-2) and TRBJ2-3, with 7 bases that match TRBD2. This CDR3 has 16 amino acids. The V gene end was trimmed by 1 base and the J gene end by 5 bases; junction bases not matched to a gene: 9. CDR1 and CDR2 (germline): LGHDT, YNNKEL (reference sequence). CDR3 nucleotides: TGTGCCAGCAGCCAAGGCCAGGCGGGAGCTGGAGATACGCAGTATTTT. This translates into CASSQGQAGAGDTQYF.

This sequence joins TRBV27 and TRBJ1-5; D gene uncertain. The CDR3 is 13 amino acids. Germline V gene sequence: CDR1 MNHEY, CDR2 SMNVEV (reference sequence). V was shortened by 9 bases and J by 3 bases, with 12 bases between the two germline ends. DNA for the CDR3: TGTGCCAGGCCGTGGGGTCCCAATCAGCCCCAGCATTTT. Translation gives CARPWGPNQPQHF.

J is TRBJ2-2 and V is TRBV15; 8 nucleotides match TRBD1. Germline lookup yields CDR1 LNHNV and CDR2 YYDKDF (reference sequence). The CDR3 is 15 amino acids. V lost 0 bases, J lost 4 bases, and 1 base stayed unmatched. The CDR3 is CATSRDDRGTGELFF. The CDR3 DNA follows: TGTGCCACCAGCAGAGATGACAGGGGCACCGGGGAGCTGTTTTTT.

The chain employs TRBV6-5 and TRBJ2-3; 10 bases line up with TRBD1. This CDR3 is 15 amino acids long. J lost 4 bases, V lost 9 bases, and 10 bases had no gene match. Germline CDR1 and CDR2: MNHEY and SVGAGI. The CDR3 DNA is TGTGCCAGTGATGCGGGACAGGGGTGGTCAGATACGCAGTATTTT. Translation: CASDAGQGWSDTQYF.

The chain combines TRBV18 with TRBJ2-3; D is unclear. V lost 3 bases, J lost 0 bases, and 7 bases lay in between. The length of the CDR3 is 14 residues. The germline V gene encodes CDR1 KGHSH and CDR2 LQKENI. The CDR3: CASSPRPSTDTQYF. The CDR3 region has the DNA TGTGCCAGCTCACCCCGCCCTAGCACAGATACGCAGTATTTT.

V is TRBV19 and J is TRBJ1-1, with D possibly TRBD1 on 5 matching bases. Germline values: CDR1 LNHDA, CDR2 SQIVND (reference sequence). Trimming stripped 6 bases from V and 6 bases from J, with 20 bases between. The CDR3 covers 15 residues. The CDR3 spells CASSLGLRGRAEAFF. Written as DNA, the CDR3 is TGTGCCAGTAGCTTGGGACTCCGGGGACGGGCTGAAGCTTTCTTT. The complete variable domain, with remaining parts taken from reference TRBV19 and TRBJ1-1, reads DGGITQSPKYLFRKEGQNVTLSCEQNLNHDAMYWYRQDPGQGLRLIYYSQIVNDFQKGDIAEGYSVSREKKESFPLTVTSAQKNPTAFYLCASSLGLRGRAEAFFGQGTRLTVV.

This chain links TRBV12-5 with TRBJ1-3, with D uncertain. Trimming took 7 bases from V and 0 from J, leaving 19 bases between them. From germline, CDR1 is LGHNT and CDR2 FRNRAP. The length of the CDR3 is 17 residues. CDR3 sequence: CASVARSFAGSGNTIYF. The CDR3 DNA follows: TGTGCTAGTGTCGCCCGTTCCTTCGCGGGCTCTGGAAACACCATATATTTT.

The chain links TRBV19 to TRBJ2-1; 9 positions agree with TRBD2. Germline V gene lookup returns CDR1 LNHDA and CDR2 SQIVND (reference sequence). The CDR3 contains 19 residues. The J segment lost 0 bases and the V segment lost 4 bases, leaving 13 bases of the junction unmatched. The CDR3 is CASSRGLSGRYSSYNEQFF. CDR3 DNA sequence: TGTGCCAGTAGTAGGGGACTAAGCGGGAGGTATAGCTCCTACAATGAGCAGTTCTTC.

The chain links TRBV29-1 to TRBJ1-1; unclear D gene. Trimming stripped 7 bases from V and 5 bases from J, with 8 bases between. Germline V gene sequence: CDR1 SQVTM, CDR2 ANQGSEA. The CDR3 contains 10 residues. The CDR3 coding sequence is TGCAGCGGTATCATAACTGAAGCTTTCTTT. Residues: CSGIITEAFF.

V usage is TRBV2 and J usage is TRBJ1-1, with D perhaps TRBD1 (6 bases). V lost 7 bases to trimming and J lost 7 bases, with 19 bases between them. The CDR3 loop spans 14 amino acids. The germline CDR1 and CDR2 sequences are SNHLY and FYNNEI. For the CDR3, the DNA is TGTGCCAGCACCTTACTAGGGGGTATAGGTGAAGCTTTCTTT. Translated: CASTLLGGIGEAFF.

The V gene is TRBV6-5, the J gene TRBJ1-5; tentatively, D is TRBD1 (6 bases). Germline V gene lookup returns CDR1 MNHEY and CDR2 SVGAGI. The V end lost 5 bases, the J end lost 2 bases, and 13 bases lay between the germline ends. There are 15 residues in the CDR3. The CDR3 bases are TGTGCCAGCAGTCCCGGGACAATGGGCAATCAGCCCCAGCATTTT. Translation gives CASSPGTMGNQPQHF.

The rearrangement joins TRBV9 to TRBJ1-2; 7 bases line up with TRBD1. The J segment lost 7 bases and the V segment lost 2 bases, leaving 5 bases of the junction unmatched. The CDR3 extends over 13 amino acids. Germline CDR1 SGDLS, CDR2 YYNGEE. The CDR3 reads CASSVTGSAGYTF. As DNA, the CDR3 is TGTGCCAGCAGCGTGACAGGGTCGGCTGGCTACACCTTC.

The chain carries TRBV7-9 and TRBJ2-7; D is ambiguous. CDR1 is SEHNR, CDR2 FQNEAQ, per germline (reference sequence). The CDR3 runs 12 residues. Trimming took 6 bases from V and 3 from J, leaving 9 bases between them. The CDR3 nucleotides are TGTGCCAGCAGTTACGAACTCTACGAGCAGTACTTC. Translated: CASSYELYEQYF. Looking up the rest from reference TRBV7-9 and TRBJ2-7 gives the full variable domain: DTGVSQNPRHKITKRGQNVTFRCDPISEHNRLYWYRQTLGQGPEFLTYFQNEAQLEKSRLLSDRFSAERPKGSFSTLEIQRTEQGDSAMYLCASSYELYEQYFGPGTRLTVT.

The V and J genes are TRBV5-4 and TRBJ2-3; weak D call: TRBD1 (6 bases). Germline CDR1 SGHNT, CDR2 YYREEE (reference sequence). CDR3 size: 16 residues. Trimming cost V 0 bases and J 0 bases, with 11 bases left between them. The CDR3 region has the DNA TGTGCCAGCAGCTTGGCGGGACACCCTAGCACAGATACGCAGTATTTT. This gives the protein CASSLAGHPSTDTQYF.

This clone has more than one count but fewer than ten. The chain has TRBV5-5 and TRBJ2-1; no firm D call. The CDR3 has 15 amino acids. Deletions cut 3 bases from V and 1 base from J, with 11 bases between. Per germline, CDR1 SGHKS and CDR2 YYEKEE (reference sequence). CDR3 nucleotide sequence: TGTGCCAGCAGCTGGTGGTCGAGTTCCTACAATGAGCAGTTCTTC. This codes for CASSWWSSSYNEQFF.

The V gene is TRBV6-5, the J gene TRBJ2-7; no firm D call. CDR3 length: 14 residues. Germline loops: CDR1 MNHEY, CDR2 SVGAGI. V lost 7 bases to trimming and J lost 2 bases, with 15 bases between them. The CDR3 sequence: CASKTLLGTYEQYF. CDR3 nucleotide sequence: TGTGCCAGCAAGACCCTTTTGGGAACCTACGAGCAGTACTTC.

A word on this clone: The junction differs from germline at one of its ends, possibly a read error. Here the CDR3 DNA reads TGTGCTAGCAGCCGCAGCCTCGGACACTCATCCGGGGAGCTGTTTTTT. It translates to CASSRSLGHSSGELFF. This rearrangement joins TRBV7-7 to TRBJ2-2, with D tentatively TRBD1 (5 bases). This CDR3 spans 16 amino acids. Germline values: CDR1 SSHAT, CDR2 FNYEAQ (reference sequence).

V and J are TRBV11-2 and TRBJ1-1, with D possibly TRBD1 on 5 matching bases. Germline V gene sequence: CDR1 SGHAT, CDR2 FQNNGV. V lost 5 bases, J lost 4 bases, and 17 bases lay in between. The CDR3 runs 15 residues. In DNA, the CDR3 is TGTGCCAGCAGCCCCCGACAGTTAAAGGGCACTGAAGCTTTCTTT. It is translated as CASSPRQLKGTEAFF.

The chain recombines TRBV5-1 with TRBJ1-4, with 7 bases identical to TRBD1. Germline V gene data show CDR1 as SGHRS and CDR2 as YFSETQ. The CDR3 consists of 15 residues. V trimming: 0 bases; J trimming: 5 bases; junction bases outside the gene matches: 4. CDR3 DNA: TGCGCCAGCAGCTTGGAGTCAGGGGGGAATGAAAAACTGTTTTTT. Translation: CASSLESGGNEKLFF.

V is TRBV19 and J is TRBJ1-5, with D tentatively TRBD1 (6 bases). The V end was cut by 4 bases, the J end by 9 bases, with 10 bases between. The germline gives CDR1 LNHDA, CDR2 SQIVND (reference sequence). The CDR3 totals 12 residues. The CDR3 loop is CASSTTGRPQHF. DNA for the CDR3: TGTGCCAGTAGTACCACAGGGAGGCCCCAGCATTTT.

The V gene is TRBV18, the J gene TRBJ1-4; D is possibly TRBD1 (6 bases). This CDR3 is built from 15 residues. Looked up from germline, CDR1 is KGHSH and CDR2 is LQKENI. Trimming removed 3 bases from V and 3 bases from J, with 11 bases in between. The CDR3 sequence is CASSPTQGSNEKLFF. CDR3 DNA sequence: TGTGCCAGCTCACCCACACAGGGATCTAATGAAAAACTGTTTTTT. Drawing the rest from reference TRBV18 and TRBJ1-4, the complete variable domain is NAGVMQNPRHLVRRRGQEARLRCSPMKGHSHVYWYRQLPEEGLKFMVYLQKENIIDESGMPKERFSAEFPKEGPSILRIQQVVRGDSAAYFCASSPTQGSNEKLFFGSGTQLSVL.

V gene TRBV29-1 combines with J gene TRBJ2-1, with D uncertain. Germline V CDR1 and CDR2: SQVTM, ANQGSEA. The CDR3 contains 16 residues. Trimming shortened V by 4 bases and J by 4 bases, and 20 bases separated the two germline ends. The CDR3 loop is CSVVYLDPFSYNEQFF. The DNA of the CDR3 is TGCAGCGTTGTCTATCTGGACCCCTTCTCTTACAATGAGCAGTTCTTC.

The chain joins TRBV5-6 to TRBJ1-2; 9 bases agree with TRBD1. Germline trimming cut 5 bases from V and 3 bases from J; bases unmatched to any gene: 8. The CDR3 has 15 residues. Germline V gene sequence: CDR1 SGHDT, CDR2 YYEEEE. The chain's CDR3 is CASSPSRTGDYGYTF. The DNA of the CDR3 is TGTGCCAGCAGTCCGTCCCGGACAGGGGACTATGGCTACACCTTC.

The rearrangement uses TRBV7-8 and TRBJ2-3, with 10 positions matching TRBD2. V lost 3 bases to trimming and J lost 5 bases; unmatched junction nucleotides: 17. Germline assignment: CDR1 SGHVS and CDR2 FQNEAQ. There are 19 residues in the CDR3. CDR3 DNA sequence: TGTGCCAGCAGCTTGCGCCTTAGGGATCTAGCGGGGGTCGGAGATACGCAGTATTTT. It is translated as CASSLRLRDLAGVGDTQYF. Filled out from reference TRBV7-8 and TRBJ2-3, the complete variable domain reads GAGVSQSPRYKVAKRGQDVALRCDPISGHVSLFWYQQALGQGPEFLTYFQNEAQLDKSGLPSDRFFAERPEGSVSTLKIQRTQQEDSAVYLCASSLRLRDLAGVGDTQYFGPGTRLTVL.

This clone appeared once. The V call is TRBV18, the J call TRBJ1-2, with 10 bases fitting TRBD1. V gave up 2 bases and J gave up 8 bases; unmatched junction bases: 5. This CDR3 comprises 14 residues. The germline V gene encodes CDR1 KGHSH and CDR2 LQKENI. CDR3 DNA: TGTGCCAGCTCACCAGAGGGACAGGGGTCGGGCTACACCTTC. As protein: CASSPEGQGSGYTF.

The chain has TRBV28 and TRBJ2-3; D possibly corresponds to TRBD1 (6 bases). Trimming took 5 bases from V and 2 from J, leaving 14 bases between them. The CDR3 has 15 residues. Per the germline V gene, CDR1 is MDHEN and CDR2 is SYDVKM. CDR3 DNA: TGTGCCAGCAGTATCAGGGGAATCTACACAGATACGCAGTATTTT. Residues: CASSIRGIYTDTQYF.

The V gene is TRBV6-5, the J gene TRBJ2-1; D is possibly TRBD1 (5 bases). The V gene lost 3 bases and the J gene lost 6 bases, with 6 bases spanning the gap. Germline V gene sequence: CDR1 MNHEY, CDR2 SVGAGI. CDR3 size: 12 residues. In DNA form, the CDR3 reads TGTGCCAGCAGTTATCAGGGCAATGAGCAGTTCTTC. Translated: CASSYQGNEQFF.

The gene calls are TRBV5-1 and TRBJ2-1, with TRBD2 matching 11 bases. CDR1 SGHRS and CDR2 YFSETQ come from the germline V gene. J gave up 5 bases and V 5 bases, and 6 bases lay outside the gene matches. CDR3 length equals 15 residues. The CDR3 loop reads CASRPGTSGNNEQFF. The CDR3 bases are TGCGCCAGCAGACCCGGGACTAGCGGTAACAATGAGCAGTTCTTC.